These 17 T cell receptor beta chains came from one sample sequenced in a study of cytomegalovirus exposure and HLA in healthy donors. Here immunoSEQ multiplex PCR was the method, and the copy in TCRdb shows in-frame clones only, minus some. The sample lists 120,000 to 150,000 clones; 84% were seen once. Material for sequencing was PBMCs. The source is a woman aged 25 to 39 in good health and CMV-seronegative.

CDR3 bases: TGTGCCATCAGAGAGGACAGGGGTTGGGCAGATACGCAGTATTTT. As protein: CAIREDRGWADTQYF. The rearrangement links TRBV10-3 to TRBJ2-3, with 9 nucleotides matching TRBD1. Germline V gene data show CDR1 as ENHRY and CDR2 as SYGVKD. The CDR3 length is 15 residues. Trimming removed 6 bases from V and 4 bases from J; junction bases left unmatched: 8.

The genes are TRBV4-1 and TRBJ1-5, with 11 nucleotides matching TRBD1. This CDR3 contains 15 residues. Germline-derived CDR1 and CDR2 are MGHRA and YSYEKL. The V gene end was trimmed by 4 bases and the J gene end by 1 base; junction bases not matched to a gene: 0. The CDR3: CASSRTGGSNQPQHF. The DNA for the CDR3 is TGCGCCAGCAGCCGGACAGGGGGCAGCAATCAGCCCCAGCATTTT.

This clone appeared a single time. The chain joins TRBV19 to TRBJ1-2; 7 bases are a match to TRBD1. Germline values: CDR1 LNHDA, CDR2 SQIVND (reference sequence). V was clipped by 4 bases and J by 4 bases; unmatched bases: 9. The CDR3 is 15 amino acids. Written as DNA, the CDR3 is TGTGCCAGTAGTAGGACCGGGACAGAGTCCTATGGCTACACCTTC. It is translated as CASSRTGTESYGYTF.

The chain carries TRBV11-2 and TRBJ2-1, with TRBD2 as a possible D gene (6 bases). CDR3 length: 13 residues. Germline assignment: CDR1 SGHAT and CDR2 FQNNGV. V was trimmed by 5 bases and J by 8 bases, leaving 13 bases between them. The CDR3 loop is CASSLTSSDEQFF. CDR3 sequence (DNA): TGTGCCAGCAGCCTCACTAGCTCCGATGAGCAGTTCTTC.

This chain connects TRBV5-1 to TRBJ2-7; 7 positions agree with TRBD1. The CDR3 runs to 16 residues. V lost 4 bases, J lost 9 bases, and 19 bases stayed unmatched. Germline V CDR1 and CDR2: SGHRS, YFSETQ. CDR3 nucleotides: TGCGCCAGCAGCCCCCCGGACAGGCAGAACCCCGGTAGGCAGTACTTC. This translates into CASSPPDRQNPGRQYF.

The CDR3 nucleotides read TGTGCCAGCAGCATTCACGGACAGGGGTCCTACGAGCAGTACTTC. As protein: CASSIHGQGSYEQYF. This chain links TRBV11-2 with TRBJ2-7, with 9 bases fitting TRBD1. V was pared by 5 bases and J by 1 base, with 6 bases of the junction left unmatched. The V gene's germline CDR1 is SGHAT and CDR2 FQNNGV. The CDR3 length is 15 residues.

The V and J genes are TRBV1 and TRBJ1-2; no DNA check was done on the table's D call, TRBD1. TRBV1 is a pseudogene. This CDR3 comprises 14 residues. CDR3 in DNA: TGCACCAGCAGCCGCCAAGGGACAGCCTATGGCTACACCTTC. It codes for CTSSRQGTAYGYTF.

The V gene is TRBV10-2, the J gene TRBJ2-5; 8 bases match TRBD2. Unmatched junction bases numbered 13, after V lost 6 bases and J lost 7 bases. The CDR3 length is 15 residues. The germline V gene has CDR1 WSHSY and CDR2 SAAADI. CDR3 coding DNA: TGCGCCAGCAGCAAGATTAGCGGGGACGTAGGGACCCAGTACTTC. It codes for CASSKISGDVGTQYF.

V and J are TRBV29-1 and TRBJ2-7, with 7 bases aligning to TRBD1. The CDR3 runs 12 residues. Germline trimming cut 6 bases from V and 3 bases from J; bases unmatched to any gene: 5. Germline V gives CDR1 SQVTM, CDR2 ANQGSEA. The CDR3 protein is CSVTGVYYEQYF. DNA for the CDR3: TGCAGCGTCACAGGGGTTTACTACGAGCAGTACTTC.

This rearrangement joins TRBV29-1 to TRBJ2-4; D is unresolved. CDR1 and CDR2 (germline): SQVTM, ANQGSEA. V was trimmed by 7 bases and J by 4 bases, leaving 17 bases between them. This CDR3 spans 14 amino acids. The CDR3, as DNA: TGCAGCGCCTCAACCCGGGTAGCTAAAAACATTCAGTACTTC. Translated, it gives CSASTRVAKNIQYF.

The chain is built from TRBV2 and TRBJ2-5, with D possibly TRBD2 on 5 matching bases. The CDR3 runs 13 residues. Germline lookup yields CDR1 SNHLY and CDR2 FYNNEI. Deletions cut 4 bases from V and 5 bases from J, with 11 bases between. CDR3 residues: CASSGVSAETQYF. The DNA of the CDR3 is TGTGCCAGCAGTGGTGTTAGCGCTGAGACCCAGTACTTC.

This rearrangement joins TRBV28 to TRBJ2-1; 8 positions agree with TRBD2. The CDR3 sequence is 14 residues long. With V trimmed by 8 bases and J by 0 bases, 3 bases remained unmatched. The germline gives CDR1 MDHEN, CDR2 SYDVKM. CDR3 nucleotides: TGTGCCAGCGGCGCGGGGGGCTCCTACAATGAGCAGTTCTTC. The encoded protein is CASGAGGSYNEQFF. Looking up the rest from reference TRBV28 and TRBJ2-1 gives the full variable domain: DVKVTQSSRYLVKRTGEKVFLECVQDMDHENMFWYRQDPGLGLRLIYFSYDVKMKEKGDIPEGYSVSREKKERFSLILESASTNQTSMYLCASGAGGSYNEQFFGPGTRLTVL.

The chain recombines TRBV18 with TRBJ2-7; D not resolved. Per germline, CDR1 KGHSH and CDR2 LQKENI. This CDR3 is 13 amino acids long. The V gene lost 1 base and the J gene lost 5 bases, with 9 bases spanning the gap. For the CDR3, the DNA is TGTGCCAGCTCACCACGGATTACAGACGAGCAGTACTTC. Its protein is CASSPRITDEQYF.

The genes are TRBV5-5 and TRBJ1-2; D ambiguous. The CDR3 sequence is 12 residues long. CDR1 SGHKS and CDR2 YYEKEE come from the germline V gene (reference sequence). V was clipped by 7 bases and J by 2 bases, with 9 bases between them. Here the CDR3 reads CASGFENYGYTF. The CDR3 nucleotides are TGTGCCAGCGGTTTTGAGAACTATGGCTACACCTTC.

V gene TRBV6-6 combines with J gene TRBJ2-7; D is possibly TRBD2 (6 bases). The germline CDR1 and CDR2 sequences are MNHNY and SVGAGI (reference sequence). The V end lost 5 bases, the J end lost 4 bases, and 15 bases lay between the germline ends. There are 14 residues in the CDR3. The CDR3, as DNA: TGTGCCAGCAGTCCCCTGGCGGGGACGTACGAGCAGTACTTC. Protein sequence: CASSPLAGTYEQYF.

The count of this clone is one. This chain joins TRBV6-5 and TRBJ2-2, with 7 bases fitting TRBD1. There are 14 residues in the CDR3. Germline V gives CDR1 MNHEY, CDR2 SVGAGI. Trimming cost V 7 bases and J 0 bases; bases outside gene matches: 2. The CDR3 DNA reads TGTGCCAGCAAAGGGACAGCGAACACCGGGGAGCTGTTTTTT. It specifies CASKGTANTGELFF.

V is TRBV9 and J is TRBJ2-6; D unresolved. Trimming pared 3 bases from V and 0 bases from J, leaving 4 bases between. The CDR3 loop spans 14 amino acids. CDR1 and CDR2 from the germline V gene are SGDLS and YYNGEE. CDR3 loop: CASSGSSGANVLTF. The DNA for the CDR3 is TGTGCCAGCAGCGGGAGCTCTGGGGCCAACGTCCTGACTTTC.